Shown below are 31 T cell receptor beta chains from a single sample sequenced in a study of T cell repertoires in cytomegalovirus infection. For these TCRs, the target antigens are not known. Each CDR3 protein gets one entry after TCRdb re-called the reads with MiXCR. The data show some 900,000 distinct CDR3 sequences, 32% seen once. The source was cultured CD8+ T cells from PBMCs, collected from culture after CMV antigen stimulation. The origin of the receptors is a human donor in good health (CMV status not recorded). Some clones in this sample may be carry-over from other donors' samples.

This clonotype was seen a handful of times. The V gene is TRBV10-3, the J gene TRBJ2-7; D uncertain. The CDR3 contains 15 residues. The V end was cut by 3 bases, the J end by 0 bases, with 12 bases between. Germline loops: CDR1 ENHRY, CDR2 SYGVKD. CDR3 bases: TGTGCCATCAGTGACTACTACCGAAACTCCTACGAGCAGTACGTC. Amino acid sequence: CAISDYYRNSYEQYV.

In nucleotides, the CDR3 is TGTGCCAGCAGCCAAGATCTGGCAAGACAGAGGGGTACAACCTACGAGCAGTACTTC. Encoded protein: CASSQDLARQRGTTYEQYF. The chain carries TRBV3-1 and TRBJ2-7, with D perhaps being TRBD1 or TRBD2 (5 bases each). The CDR3 covers 19 residues. Trimming shortened V by 0 bases and J by 2 bases, and 23 bases separated the two germline ends. The germline V gene encodes CDR1 LGHDT and CDR2 YNNKEL (reference sequence).

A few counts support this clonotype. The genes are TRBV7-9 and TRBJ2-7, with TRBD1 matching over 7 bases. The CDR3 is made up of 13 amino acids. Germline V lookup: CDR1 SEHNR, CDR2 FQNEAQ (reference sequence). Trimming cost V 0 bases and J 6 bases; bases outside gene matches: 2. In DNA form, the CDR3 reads TGTGCCAGCAGCTTAGCCGACAGGGCCGAGCAGTACTTC. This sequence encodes CASSLADRAEQYF.

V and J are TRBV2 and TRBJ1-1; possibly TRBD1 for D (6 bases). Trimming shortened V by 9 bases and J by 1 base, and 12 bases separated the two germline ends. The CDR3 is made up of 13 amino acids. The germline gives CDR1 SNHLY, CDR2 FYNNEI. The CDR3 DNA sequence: TGTGCCAGGAGGGGGGGCACGAACACTGAAGCTTTCTTT. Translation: CARRGGTNTEAFF.

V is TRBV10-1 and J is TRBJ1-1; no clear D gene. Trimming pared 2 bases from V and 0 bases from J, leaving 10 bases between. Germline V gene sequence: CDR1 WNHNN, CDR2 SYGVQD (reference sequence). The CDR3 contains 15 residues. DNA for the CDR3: TGCGCCAGCAGTGAGGGGAACAGCTTGAACACTGAAGCTTTCTTT. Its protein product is CASSEGNSLNTEAFF.

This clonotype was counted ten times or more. CDR3 nucleotide sequence: TGTGCCAGCAGCTTAGCTAGTCACAGCAAAAACATTCAGTACTTC. Translating gives CASSLASHSKNIQYF. The V call is TRBV7-8, the J call TRBJ2-4; no reliable D call. Germline V CDR1 and CDR2: SGHVS, FQNEAQ. The V gene lost 0 bases and the J gene lost 3 bases, with 9 bases spanning the gap. The CDR3 has 15 residues.

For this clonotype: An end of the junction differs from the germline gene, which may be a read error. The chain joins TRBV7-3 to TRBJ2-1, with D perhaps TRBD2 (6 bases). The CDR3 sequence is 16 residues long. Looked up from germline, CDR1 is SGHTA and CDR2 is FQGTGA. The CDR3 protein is CVSSQEDGSSYNEQFF. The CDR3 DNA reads TGTGTCAGCAGCCAAGAAGACGGGAGCTCCTACAATGAGCAGTTCTTC.

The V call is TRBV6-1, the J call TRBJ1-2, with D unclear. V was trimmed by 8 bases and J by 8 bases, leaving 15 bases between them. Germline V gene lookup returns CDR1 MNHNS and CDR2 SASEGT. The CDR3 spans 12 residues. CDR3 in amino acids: CASLAALGGYTF. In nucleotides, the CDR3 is TGTGCCAGCCTCGCGGCGTTGGGAGGCTACACCTTC.

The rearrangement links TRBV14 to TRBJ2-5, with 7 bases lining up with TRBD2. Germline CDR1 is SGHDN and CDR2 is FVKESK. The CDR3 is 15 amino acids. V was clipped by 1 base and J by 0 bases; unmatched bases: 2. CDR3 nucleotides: TGTGCCAGCAGCCAAGGGGGGGGATACCAAGAGACCCAGTACTTC. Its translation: CASSQGGGYQETQYF.

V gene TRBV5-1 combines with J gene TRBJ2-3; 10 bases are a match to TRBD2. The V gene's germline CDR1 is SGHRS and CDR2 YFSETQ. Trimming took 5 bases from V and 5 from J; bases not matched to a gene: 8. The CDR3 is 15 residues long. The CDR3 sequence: CASREIAGGGDTQYF. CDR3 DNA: TGCGCCAGCAGAGAAATAGCGGGGGGCGGAGATACGCAGTATTTT.

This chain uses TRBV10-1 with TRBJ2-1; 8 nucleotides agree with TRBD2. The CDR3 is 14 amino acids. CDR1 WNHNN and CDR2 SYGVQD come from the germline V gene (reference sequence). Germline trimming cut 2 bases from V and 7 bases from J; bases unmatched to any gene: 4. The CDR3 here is CASSERTSQNEQFF. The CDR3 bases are TGCGCCAGCAGTGAGAGGACTAGCCAAAATGAGCAGTTCTTC.

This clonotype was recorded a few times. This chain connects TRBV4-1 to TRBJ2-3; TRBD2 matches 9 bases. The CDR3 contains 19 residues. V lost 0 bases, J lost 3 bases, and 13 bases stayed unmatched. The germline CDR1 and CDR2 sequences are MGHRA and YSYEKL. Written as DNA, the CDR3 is TGCGCCAGCAGCCAAGAATCGCGGGGGGGCTCTCGTATGACAGATACGCAGTATTTT. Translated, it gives CASSQESRGGSRMTDTQYF.

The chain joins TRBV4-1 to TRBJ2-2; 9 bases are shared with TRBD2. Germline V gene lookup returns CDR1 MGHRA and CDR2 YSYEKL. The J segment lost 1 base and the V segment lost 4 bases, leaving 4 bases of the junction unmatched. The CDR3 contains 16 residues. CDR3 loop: CASSLISGRNTGELFF. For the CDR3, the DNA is TGCGCCAGCAGCCTAATTAGCGGGAGGAACACCGGGGAGCTGTTTTTT.

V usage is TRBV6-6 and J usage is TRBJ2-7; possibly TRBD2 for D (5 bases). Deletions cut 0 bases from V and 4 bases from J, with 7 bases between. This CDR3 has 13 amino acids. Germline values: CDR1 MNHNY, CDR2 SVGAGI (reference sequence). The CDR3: CASSYSRVYEQYV. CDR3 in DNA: TGTGCCAGCAGTTACTCGCGGGTTTACGAGCAGTACGTC.

The CDR3 DNA sequence: TGTGCCAGCAGACTGCTAGCGAAACAAGAGACCCAGTACTTC. Translation: CASRLLAKQETQYF. The genes are TRBV28 and TRBJ2-5; D possibly corresponds to TRBD2 (6 bases). Trimming removed 6 bases at V and 2 bases at J, with 13 bases between. Germline V gives CDR1 MDHEN, CDR2 SYDVKM. The length of the CDR3 is 14 residues.

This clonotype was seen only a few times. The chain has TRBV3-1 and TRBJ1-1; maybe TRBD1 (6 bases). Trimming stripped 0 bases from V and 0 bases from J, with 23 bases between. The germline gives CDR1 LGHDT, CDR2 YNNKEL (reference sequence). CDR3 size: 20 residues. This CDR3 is CASSQDRARQALPMNTEAFF. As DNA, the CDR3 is TGTGCCAGCAGCCAAGATAGAGCAAGACAGGCACTACCGATGAACACTGAAGCTTTCTTT. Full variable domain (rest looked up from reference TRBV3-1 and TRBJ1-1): DTAVSQTPKYLVTQMGNDKSIKCEQNLGHDTMYWYKQDSKKFLKIMFSYNNKELIINETVPNRFSPKSPDKAHLNLHINSLELGDSAVYFCASSQDRARQALPMNTEAFFGQGTRLTVV.

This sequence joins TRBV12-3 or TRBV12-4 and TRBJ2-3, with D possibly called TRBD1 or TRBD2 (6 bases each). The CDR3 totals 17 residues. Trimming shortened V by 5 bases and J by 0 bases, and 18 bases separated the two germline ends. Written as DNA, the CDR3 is TGTGCCAGCAGTGAGAGAATGGGGGGCACCAGCACAGATACGCAGTATTTT. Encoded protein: CASSERMGGTSTDTQYF.

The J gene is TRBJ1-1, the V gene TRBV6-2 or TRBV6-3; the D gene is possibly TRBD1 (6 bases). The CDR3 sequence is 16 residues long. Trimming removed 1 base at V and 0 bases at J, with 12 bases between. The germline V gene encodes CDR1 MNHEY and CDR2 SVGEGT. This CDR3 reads CASSYLGDKLNTEAFF. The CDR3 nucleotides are TGTGCCAGCAGTTACTTGGGGGACAAACTGAACACTGAAGCTTTCTTT.

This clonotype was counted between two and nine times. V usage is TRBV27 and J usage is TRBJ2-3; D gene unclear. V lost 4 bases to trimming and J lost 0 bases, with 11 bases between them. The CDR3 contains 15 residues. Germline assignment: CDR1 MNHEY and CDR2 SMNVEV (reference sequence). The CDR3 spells CASSYNGISTDTQYF. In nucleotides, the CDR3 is TGTGCCAGCAGTTATAACGGAATAAGCACAGATACGCAGTATTTT.

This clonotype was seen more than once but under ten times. CDR3 residues: CASGGEGYTF. CDR3 coding DNA: TGTGCCTCCGGGGGGGAGGGCTACACCTTC. This chain connects TRBV10-3 to TRBJ1-2; maybe TRBD1 (5 bases). V gave up 11 bases and J gave up 8 bases, with 12 bases separating them. The CDR3 extends over 10 amino acids. Germline CDR1 reads ENHRY; CDR2 reads SYGVKD.

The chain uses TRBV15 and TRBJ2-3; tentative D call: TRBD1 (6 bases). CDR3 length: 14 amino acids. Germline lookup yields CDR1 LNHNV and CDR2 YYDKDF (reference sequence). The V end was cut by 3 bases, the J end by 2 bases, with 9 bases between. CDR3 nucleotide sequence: TGTGCCACCAGCAGGGACAGTTTCACAGATACGCAGTATTTT. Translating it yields CATSRDSFTDTQYF.

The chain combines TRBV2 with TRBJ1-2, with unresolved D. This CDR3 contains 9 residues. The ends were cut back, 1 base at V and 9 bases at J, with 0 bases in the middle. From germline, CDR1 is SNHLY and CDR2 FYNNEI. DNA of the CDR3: TGTGCCAGCAGTGAAGGCTACACCTTC. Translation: CASSEGYTF.

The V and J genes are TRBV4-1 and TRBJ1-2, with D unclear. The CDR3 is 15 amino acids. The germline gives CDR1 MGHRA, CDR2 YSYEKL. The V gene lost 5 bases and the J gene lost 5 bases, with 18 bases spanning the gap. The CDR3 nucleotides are TGCGCCAGCAGCTCTGGAGTGGACGCCGGATATGGCTACACCTTC. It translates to CASSSGVDAGYGYTF.

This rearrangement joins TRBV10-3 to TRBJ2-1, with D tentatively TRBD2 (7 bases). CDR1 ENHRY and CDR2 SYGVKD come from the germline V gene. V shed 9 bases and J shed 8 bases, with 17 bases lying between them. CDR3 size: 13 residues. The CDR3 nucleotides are TGTGCCATAGGAGGGGGGGCCTTGGATGAGCAGTTCTTC. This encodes CAIGGGALDEQFF.

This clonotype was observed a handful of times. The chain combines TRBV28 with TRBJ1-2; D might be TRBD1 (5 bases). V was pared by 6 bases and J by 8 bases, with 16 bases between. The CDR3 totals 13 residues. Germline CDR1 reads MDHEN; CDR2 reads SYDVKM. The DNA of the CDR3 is TGTGCCAGCAGCCTAGCAGGGTCTGGAGGCTACACCTTC. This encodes CASSLAGSGGYTF.

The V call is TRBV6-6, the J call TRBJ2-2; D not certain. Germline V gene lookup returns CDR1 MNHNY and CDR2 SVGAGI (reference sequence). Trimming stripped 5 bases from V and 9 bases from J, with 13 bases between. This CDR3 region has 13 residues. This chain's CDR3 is CASSHGVGRELFF. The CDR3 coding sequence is TGTGCCAGCAGTCACGGAGTGGGCCGGGAGCTGTTTTTT.

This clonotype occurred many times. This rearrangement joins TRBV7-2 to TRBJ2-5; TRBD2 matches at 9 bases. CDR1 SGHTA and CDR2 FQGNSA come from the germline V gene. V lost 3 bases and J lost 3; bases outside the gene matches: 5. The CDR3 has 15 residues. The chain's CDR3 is CASSFGLATEETQYF. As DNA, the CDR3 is TGTGCCAGCAGCTTTGGACTAGCGACTGAAGAGACCCAGTACTTC.

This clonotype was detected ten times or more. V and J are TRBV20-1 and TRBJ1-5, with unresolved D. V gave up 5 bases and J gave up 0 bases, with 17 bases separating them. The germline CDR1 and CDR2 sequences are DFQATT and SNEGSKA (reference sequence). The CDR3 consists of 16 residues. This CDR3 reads CSAGFSADYSNQPQHF. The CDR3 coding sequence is TGCAGTGCTGGATTCTCAGCGGATTATAGCAATCAGCCCCAGCATTTT.

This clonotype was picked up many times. CDR3 DNA sequence: TGTGCCAGCAGCTTAGAGACAGGGGTACAAGAGACCCAGTACTTC. Encoded protein: CASSLETGVQETQYF. The chain employs TRBV11-3 and TRBJ2-5; 8 bases align to TRBD1. In germline, CDR1 is SGHNT, CDR2 YENEEA. V lost 0 bases and J lost 2; bases outside the gene matches: 2. The length of the CDR3 is 15 residues.

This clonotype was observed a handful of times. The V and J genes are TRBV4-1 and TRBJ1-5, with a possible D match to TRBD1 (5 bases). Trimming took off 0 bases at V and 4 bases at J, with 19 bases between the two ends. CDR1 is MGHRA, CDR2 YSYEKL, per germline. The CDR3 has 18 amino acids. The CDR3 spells CASSQDPGTRPLNQPQHF. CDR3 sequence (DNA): TGCGCCAGCAGCCAAGATCCCGGGACCCGACCTTTAAATCAGCCCCAGCATTTT.

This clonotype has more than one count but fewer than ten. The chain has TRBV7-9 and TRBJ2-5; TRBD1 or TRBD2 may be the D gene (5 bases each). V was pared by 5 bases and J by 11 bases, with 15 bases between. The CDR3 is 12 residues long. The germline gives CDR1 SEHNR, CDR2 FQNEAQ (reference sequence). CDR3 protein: CASSARDGAQYF. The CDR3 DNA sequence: TGTGCCAGCAGCGCTAGGGACGGAGCGCAGTACTTC.